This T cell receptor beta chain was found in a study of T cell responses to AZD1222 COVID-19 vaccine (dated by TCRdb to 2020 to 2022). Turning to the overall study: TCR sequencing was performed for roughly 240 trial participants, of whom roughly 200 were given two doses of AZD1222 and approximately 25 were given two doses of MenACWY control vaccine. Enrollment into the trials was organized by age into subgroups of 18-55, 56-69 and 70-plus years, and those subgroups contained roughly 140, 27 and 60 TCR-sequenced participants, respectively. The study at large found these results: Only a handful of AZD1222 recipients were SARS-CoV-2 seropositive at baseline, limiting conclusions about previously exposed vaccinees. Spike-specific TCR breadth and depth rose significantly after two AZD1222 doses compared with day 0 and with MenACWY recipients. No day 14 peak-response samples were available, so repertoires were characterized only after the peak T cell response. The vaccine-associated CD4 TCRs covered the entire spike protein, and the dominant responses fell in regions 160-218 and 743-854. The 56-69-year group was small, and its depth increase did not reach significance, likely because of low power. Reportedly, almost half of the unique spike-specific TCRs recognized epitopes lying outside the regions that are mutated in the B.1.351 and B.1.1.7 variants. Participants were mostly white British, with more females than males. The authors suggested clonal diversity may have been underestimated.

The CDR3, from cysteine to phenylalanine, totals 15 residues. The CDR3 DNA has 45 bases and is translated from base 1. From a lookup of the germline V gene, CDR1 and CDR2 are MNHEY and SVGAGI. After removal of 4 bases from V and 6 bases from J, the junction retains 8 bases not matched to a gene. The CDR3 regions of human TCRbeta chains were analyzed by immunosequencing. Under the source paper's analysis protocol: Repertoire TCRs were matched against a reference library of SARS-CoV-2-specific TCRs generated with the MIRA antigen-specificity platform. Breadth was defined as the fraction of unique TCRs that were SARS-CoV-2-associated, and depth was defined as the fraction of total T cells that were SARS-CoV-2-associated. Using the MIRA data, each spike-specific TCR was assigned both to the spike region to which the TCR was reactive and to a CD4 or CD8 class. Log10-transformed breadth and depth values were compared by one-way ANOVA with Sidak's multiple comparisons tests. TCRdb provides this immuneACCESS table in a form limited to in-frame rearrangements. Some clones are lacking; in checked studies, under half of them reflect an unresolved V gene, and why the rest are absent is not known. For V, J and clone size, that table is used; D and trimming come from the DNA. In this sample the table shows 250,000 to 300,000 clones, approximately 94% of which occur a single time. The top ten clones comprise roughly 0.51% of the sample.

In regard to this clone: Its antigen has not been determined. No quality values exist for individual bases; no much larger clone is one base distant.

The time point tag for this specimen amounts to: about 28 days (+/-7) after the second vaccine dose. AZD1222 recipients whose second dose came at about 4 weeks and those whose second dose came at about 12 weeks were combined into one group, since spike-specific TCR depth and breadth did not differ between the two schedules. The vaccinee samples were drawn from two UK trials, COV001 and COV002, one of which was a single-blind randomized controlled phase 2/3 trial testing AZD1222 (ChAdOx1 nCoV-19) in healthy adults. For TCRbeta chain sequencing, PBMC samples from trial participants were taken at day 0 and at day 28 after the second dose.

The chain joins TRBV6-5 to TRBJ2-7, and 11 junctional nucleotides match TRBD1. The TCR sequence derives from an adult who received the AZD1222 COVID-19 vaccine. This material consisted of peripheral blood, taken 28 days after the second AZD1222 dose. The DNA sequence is TGTGCCAGCAGTTGGGGAGGGACAGGGGGATCCGAGCAGTACTTC. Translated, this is CASSWGGTGGSEQYF.